The clone carrying this T cell receptor beta chain was picked up many times. Losses at the gene ends were 0 bases for V and 4 bases for J; bases not matched to a gene: 4. CDR1 SGHRS and CDR2 YFSETQ come from the germline V gene. The length of the CDR3 is 15 residues. Isolation of PBMCs was performed on 8.5 to 10 ml fresh peripheral blood. The data stem from a study of T cells in Graves' hyperthyroidism and ophthalmopathy. Amplified TCR beta CDR3 regions derived from RNA transcripts. RT-PCR in the first round (using the HTBI primer set) targeted the TCR CDR3. TCRdb processed the multiplex PCR reads anew with MiXCR; each CDR3 protein has one entry. The repertoire holds 500,000 to 650,000 distinct CDR3 sequences, with roughly a sixth as singletons.

This sequence was found in a woman aged 18-29 years with Graves' ophthalmopathy. The genes are TRBV5-1 and TRBJ2-3; TRBD2 agrees at 8 bases. The sequencing input was blood. The CDR3 coding sequence is TGCGCCAGCAGCTTGGAGGGCGGGAGGTCAGATACGCAGTATTTT. As protein: CASSLEGGRSDTQYF.